Only one count was recorded for the clone carrying this T cell receptor (beta chain). The target antigen is unknown. The data belong to a study of graft-versus-host responses after intestinal transplantation. Turning to the study itself: Recipients got multivisceral, liver-intestinal, or isolated intestinal transplants. Tacrolimus plus steroids were given to all recipients for 2 to 4 years, preceded by anti-thymocyte globulin induction. Study-wide results and limits: GvH clone levels peaked in circulation, and this peak was associated with early post-transplant HvG declines. Allograft graft-versus-host to host-versus-graft clonal ratios ran high in patients with graft-donor T cell macrochimerism.

CDR1 is SGHRS and CDR2 is YFSETQ in the germline V gene. V was cut by 4 bases and J by 5 bases, with 18 bases left in between. CDR3 size: 15 residues. Only in-frame clones appear in the TCRdb table, and some are missing; sequencing was by immunoSEQ multiplex PCR. This repertoire shows 130,000 to 150,000 clones, around 90% found once; its top ten account for approximately 0.2%. This material consisted of unstimulated CD4+ T cells sorted from spleen or lymph node cells, taken before intestinal transplant. This clonotype originated in a human donor who received an intestinal transplant. This rearrangement joins TRBV5-1 to TRBJ1-1, with D uncertain. CDR3 sequence (DNA): TGCGCCAGCAGCCTGGTCGAGGACCGCTCGACTGAAGCTTTCTTT. This sequence encodes CASSLVEDRSTEAFF.